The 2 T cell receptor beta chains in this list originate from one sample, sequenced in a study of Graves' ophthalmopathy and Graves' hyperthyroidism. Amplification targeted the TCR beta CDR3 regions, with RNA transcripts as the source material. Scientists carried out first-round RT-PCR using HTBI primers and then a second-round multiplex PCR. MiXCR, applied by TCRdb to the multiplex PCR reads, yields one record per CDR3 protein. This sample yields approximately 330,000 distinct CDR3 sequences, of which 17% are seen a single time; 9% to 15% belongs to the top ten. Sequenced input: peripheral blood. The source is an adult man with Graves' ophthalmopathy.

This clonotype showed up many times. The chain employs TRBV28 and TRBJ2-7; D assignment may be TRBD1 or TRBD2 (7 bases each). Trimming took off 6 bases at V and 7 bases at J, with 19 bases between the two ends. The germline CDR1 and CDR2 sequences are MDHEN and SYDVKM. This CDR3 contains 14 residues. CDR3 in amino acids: CASSPRQGLREQYF. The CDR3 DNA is TGTGCCAGCAGCCCAAGACAGGGACTACGGGAGCAGTACTTC.

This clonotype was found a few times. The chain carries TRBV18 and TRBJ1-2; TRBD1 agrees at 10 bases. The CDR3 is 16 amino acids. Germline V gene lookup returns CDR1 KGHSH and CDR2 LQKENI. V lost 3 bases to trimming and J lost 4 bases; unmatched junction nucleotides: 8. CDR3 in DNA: TGTGCCAGCTCACCGCCGGGACAGGGGTTGTCCTATGGCTACACCTTC. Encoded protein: CASSPPGQGLSYGYTF.